This T cell receptor (beta chain) was recovered during a study of blood T cell repertoires in COVID-19. About the study: COVID-19 samples collected from the United States, Italy and Spain covered acute and convalescent phases. Nucleic acid was either cDNA or gDNA, and it came from T cells, B-cell-depleted T cells, or PBMCs.

CDR1 is LGHDT and CDR2 is YNNKEL in the germline V gene (reference sequence). The CDR3 has 16 amino acids. With regard to this clone: One end of the junction varies from germline; a read error may be responsible.

Only in-frame clones appear in the TCRdb table, and some are missing; sequencing was by immunoSEQ multiplex PCR. The table lists 75,000 or so clones, 65% to 85% of them singletons, with about 5.8% in the top ten. The gene calls are TRBV3-1 (or the pseudogene TRBV3-2) and TRBJ2-3, with 7 nucleotides matching TRBD1. Sample: peripheral blood. The clonotype originates from a man aged 55 to 70 with active or convalescent COVID-19. The CDR3 DNA sequence: TGTGCCAGCAGCGAAGACAGGGTTGTGGGCACAGATACGCAGTATTTT. Protein product: CASSEDRVVGTDTQYF.